These T cell receptor beta chains were read from a single sample in a study of blood T cell repertoires in COVID-19. Method: immunoSEQ multiplex PCR; TCRdb's copy keeps in-frame clones and lacks some. The table records 200,000 to 250,000 clones, approximately 83% of them present only once. Sequencing was done on a sample of PBMCs or T cells enriched from blood (not recorded which). The receptors here all came from a woman aged 40 to 50 with acute COVID-19. Both conserved end residues are part of each CDR3. Fields, in order: CDR3 protein, D gene, V gene. D genes are given only for firm matches.

CDR3 protein: CASIPGTGVFGTEAFF; D gene: TRBD1; V gene: TRBV7-2
CDR3 protein: CAWSLAGAYEQYF; D gene: TRBD2; V gene: TRBV30
CDR3 protein: CASSGSYEQYF; D gene: .; V gene: TRBV12-3/TRBV12-4
CDR3 protein: CASSQEVEDEKLFF; D gene: .; V gene: TRBV9
CDR3 protein: CASSRTADFYEQYF; D gene: .; V gene: TRBV10-1
CDR3 protein: CASSLGGVRAQHF; D gene: .; V gene: TRBV28
CDR3 protein: CASRWDRGYEQYF; D gene: TRBD1; V gene: TRBV19
CDR3 protein: CASSPPRSGRGMAELFF; D gene: TRBD2; V gene: TRBV19
CDR3 protein: CASSVAGGRPDTQYF; D gene: TRBD2; V gene: TRBV9
CDR3 protein: CASSLGTGSGNTIYF; D gene: TRBD1; V gene: TRBV11-3
CDR3 protein: CASSLKMGSSYNEQFF; D gene: .; V gene: TRBV28
CDR3 protein: CASSDLGRSNQPQHF; D gene: .; V gene: TRBV19